This T cell receptor (beta chain) is from a study of blood T cell repertoires in COVID-19. Looking at the study overall: Some COVID-19 samples were acute and others convalescent; all came from the United States, Italy and Spain. Sample material is recorded as cDNA or gDNA derived from T cells, B-cell-depleted T cells, or PBMCs.

V gave up 1 base and J gave up 0 bases, with 6 bases separating them. CDR1 is SEHNR, CDR2 FQNEAQ, per germline (reference sequence). The CDR3 is made up of 15 amino acids. Patients at the Seattle site were enrolled during active infection and followed longitudinally. Profiling relied on immunoSEQ multiplex PCR, and the TCRdb table lists in-frame clones only, not all of them. In the table there are 150,000 to 200,000 clones, approximately 90% of which are singletons. The sequenced sample consisted of peripheral blood. The receptor comes from a woman in her 70s with COVID-19, enrolled during active disease. The chain uses TRBV7-9 and TRBJ1-4; D gene unclear. The CDR3 is CASSLESSTNEKLFF. In DNA form, the CDR3 reads TGTGCCAGCAGCTTAGAGAGTTCAACTAATGAAAAACTGTTTTTT.